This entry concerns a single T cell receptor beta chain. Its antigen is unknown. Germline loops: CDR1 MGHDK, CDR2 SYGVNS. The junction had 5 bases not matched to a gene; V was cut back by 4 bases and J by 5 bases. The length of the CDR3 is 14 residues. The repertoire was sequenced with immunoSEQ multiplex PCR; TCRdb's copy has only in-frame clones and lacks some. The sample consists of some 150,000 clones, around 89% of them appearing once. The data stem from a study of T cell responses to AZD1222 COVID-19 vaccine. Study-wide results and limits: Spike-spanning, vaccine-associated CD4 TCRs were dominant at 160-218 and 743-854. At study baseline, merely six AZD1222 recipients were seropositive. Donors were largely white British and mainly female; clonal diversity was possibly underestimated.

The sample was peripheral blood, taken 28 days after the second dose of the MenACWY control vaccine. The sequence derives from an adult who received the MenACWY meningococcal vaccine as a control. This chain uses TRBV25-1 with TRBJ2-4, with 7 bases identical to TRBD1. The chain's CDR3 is CASSVPGGQNIQYF. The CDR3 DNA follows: TGTGCCAGCAGTGTCCCAGGGGGACAAAACATTCAGTACTTC. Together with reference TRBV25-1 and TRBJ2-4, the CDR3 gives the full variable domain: EADIYQTPRYLVIGTGKKITLECSQTMGHDKMYWYQQDPGMELHLIHYSYGVNSTEKGDLSSESTVSRIRTEHFPLTLESARPSHTSQYLCASSVPGGQNIQYFGAGTRLSVL.